This passage covers 5 T cell receptor beta chains from one sample sequenced in a study of shared clonotypes between healthy human individuals (dated by TCRdb to 2019 to 2021). The library was built by means of the immunoSEQ multiplex PCR assay. TCRdb carries this immuneACCESS record with in-frame sequences only. Its versions omit some clonotypes, under half of them owing to an unresolved V gene in the studies checked, with the rest unexplained. The sample data list under 1,100,000 clones, and around 78% of these were observed just once. Together, the top ten hold roughly 0.61% of the sample. The sequenced sample was memory CD4+ T cells from PBMCs. The cell subset or site label on this specimen signifies: CD45RA-negative fraction. These receptors came from a man aged 18 to 29 in good health. Some clones in this sample may be carry-over from other donors' samples.

The chain couples TRBV28 to TRBJ2-4, with TRBD2 matching 11 bases. Germline assignment: CDR1 MDHEN and CDR2 SYDVKM. The CDR3 has 16 amino acids. Unmatched junction bases numbered 6, after V lost 6 bases and J lost 2 bases. CDR3 protein: CASRTLAGGSKNIQYF. The CDR3, as DNA: TGTGCCAGCAGGACCTTAGCGGGAGGGTCCAAAAACATTCAGTACTTC.

J is TRBJ2-7 and V is TRBV18; 8 bases match TRBD2. Germline CDR1 is KGHSH and CDR2 is LQKENI. The trim removed 6 bases at V and 4 bases at J, leaving 8 bases unmatched. The CDR3 is 14 amino acids. The CDR3 protein is CASSRGGVLYEQYF. The CDR3 DNA sequence: TGTGCCAGCTCCCGGGGGGGAGTCCTTTACGAGCAGTACTTC.

The rearrangement links TRBV2 to TRBJ1-1; D unresolved. The CDR3 spans 12 residues. Germline V gene sequence: CDR1 SNHLY, CDR2 FYNNEI. Trimming shortened V by 6 bases and J by 8 bases, and 13 bases separated the two germline ends. DNA of the CDR3: TGTGCCAGCAGCCCAGTGTACGCGGAAGCTTTCTTT. It yields the protein CASSPVYAEAFF.

This clone was seen a handful of times. The chain employs TRBV5-1 and TRBJ2-1; 8 nucleotides line up with TRBD2. The V gene's germline CDR1 is SGHRS and CDR2 YFSETQ. CDR3 length: 15 residues. Trimming removed 0 bases from V and 9 bases from J; junction bases left unmatched: 8. This chain's CDR3 is CASSLGPGGNVEQFF. In nucleotides, the CDR3 is TGCGCCAGCAGCTTGGGACCGGGAGGGAATGTTGAGCAGTTCTTC.

V gene TRBV7-9 combines with J gene TRBJ2-5; TRBD2 is a possible D gene (6 bases). There are 16 residues in the CDR3. Trimming left V 2 bases short and J 5 bases short, with 18 bases between. From germline, CDR1 is SEHNR and CDR2 FQNEAQ (reference sequence). CDR3 DNA sequence: TGTGCCAGCAGCTTATCGTACGGGGGAAGTGGGGAGACCCAGTACTTC. Its translation: CASSLSYGGSGETQYF.